This section outlines one TCR beta chain sequence together with its context. Its specificity is not known. The data originate from a study of radiotherapy plus CTLA-4 blockade in lung cancer. Findings of the study overall: Blood-borne expansion of tumor-derived TCR clones followed radiotherapy plus ipilimumab.

Assay: immunoSEQ multiplex PCR; the TCRdb copy retains only in-frame clones and omits some. The sample records tens of thousands of clones, over 60% being singletons. V was clipped by 8 bases and J by 5 bases, with 15 bases between them. Germline assignment: CDR1 ENHRY and CDR2 SYGVKD. This CDR3 spans 13 amino acids. This sample comprised peripheral blood, obtained from a patient treated with radiotherapy plus ipilimumab. The sequence was collected from a human donor with non-small cell lung cancer that progressed on radiotherapy plus ipilimumab. This chain connects TRBV10-3 to TRBJ1-1; no reliable D call. CDR3 nucleotide sequence: TGTGCCATCCAGAGTGGAGTCGATACTGAAGCTTTCTTT. Encoded protein: CAIQSGVDTEAFF.